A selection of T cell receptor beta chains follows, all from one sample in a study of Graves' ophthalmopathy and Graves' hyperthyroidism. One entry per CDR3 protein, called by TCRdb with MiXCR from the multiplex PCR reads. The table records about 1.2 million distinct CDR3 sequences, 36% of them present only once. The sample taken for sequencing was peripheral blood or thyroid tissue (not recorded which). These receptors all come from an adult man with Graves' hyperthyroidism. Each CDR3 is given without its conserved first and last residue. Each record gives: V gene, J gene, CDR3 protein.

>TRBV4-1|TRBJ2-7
ASSPEGGREQY
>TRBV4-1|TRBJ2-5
ASSQDPGGAGSETQY
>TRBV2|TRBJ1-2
ASRMTEDGYT
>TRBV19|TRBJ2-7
ASRTGGSSYEQY
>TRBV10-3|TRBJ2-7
ASAISFQLTYEQY
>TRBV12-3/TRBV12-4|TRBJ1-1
ASRDGAYTEAF
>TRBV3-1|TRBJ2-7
ASSQEGLKYEQY
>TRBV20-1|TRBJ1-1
SARPILGTEAF
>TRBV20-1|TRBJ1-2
SATRGLYGYT
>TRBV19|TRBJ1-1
ASIGLLGSTEAF
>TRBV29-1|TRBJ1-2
SIPGTGSGNT
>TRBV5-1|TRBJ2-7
ASALGGLGEQY
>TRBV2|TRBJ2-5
AAAGRGFSETQY
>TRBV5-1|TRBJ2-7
ASSWGLAGPSYEQY
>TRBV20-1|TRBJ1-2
SFGGGTYYGYT